The T cell receptor (beta chain) described here comes from a study of identical twins. Study results and caveats: Abundant beta clonotypes from cord blood had fewer insertions, unlike memory repertoires, which showed none. Beta out-of-frame sequences showed weaker excess twin sharing. Out-of-frame TCR alpha sharing in monozygotic twins exceeded recombination model predictions.

Trimming shortened V by 6 bases and J by 5 bases, and 3 bases separated the two germline ends. CDR3 size: 10 residues. CDR1 is LNHNV and CDR2 is YYDKDF in the germline V gene (reference sequence). With template switching, a universal primer site was added, and the cDNA carried unique molecular identifiers. In TCRdb, the 5' RACE reads were re-called with MiXCR into one record per CDR3 protein. The table shows about 530,000 distinct CDR3 sequences, with about a fifth occurring only once. This clonotype has only a few counts. Its antigen is unknown. In addition, the sample was reused for a study of yellow fever vaccine responses in identical twins.

The sample taken for sequencing was CD4+ T cells sorted from blood. This clonotype was obtained from a woman younger than 35 in good health. The genes are TRBV15 and TRBJ2-3; D not resolved. CDR3: CATRGDTQYF. The DNA for the CDR3 is TGTGCCACCAGAGGAGATACGCAGTATTTT.